One sample yielded the 2 T cell receptor beta chains listed below, sequenced in a study of PD-L1 blockade in urothelial cancer. The repertoire was sequenced with immunoSEQ multiplex PCR; TCRdb's copy has only in-frame clones and lacks some. The table has 60,000 or so clones, almost 85% seen once. The specimen comprised PBMCs, sampled around atezolizumab (anti-PD-L1) treatment. The receptors originated from a man in his 70s with urothelial cancer.

The V call is TRBV19, the J call TRBJ1-5; 8 nucleotides line up with TRBD1. Per germline, CDR1 LNHDA and CDR2 SQIVND (reference sequence). The CDR3 sequence is 15 residues long. The V and J ends lost 10 bases and 0 bases, in that order; junction bases with no gene match: 8. In DNA, the CDR3 is TGTGCCACCGACGGGGGACAGGTTAGCAATCAGCCCCAGCATTTT. Residues: CATDGGQVSNQPQHF.

The chain uses TRBV2 and TRBJ2-1, with 11 positions matching TRBD2. V was clipped by 3 bases and J by 9 bases; unmatched bases: 7. CDR1 SNHLY and CDR2 FYNNEI come from the germline V gene. The length of the CDR3 is 15 residues. The CDR3 is CASSELSGRGGEQFF. The CDR3 nucleotides are TGTGCCAGCAGTGAGCTTAGCGGGAGGGGCGGTGAGCAGTTCTTC.